This T cell receptor (beta chain) stems from a study of shared clonotypes between healthy human individuals. This CDR3 has 13 residues. The germline CDR1 and CDR2 sequences are WSHSY and SAAADI. V was cut by 7 bases and J by 0 bases, with 7 bases left in between. TCRdb's copy holds only in-frame clones and misses some; the assay was immunoSEQ multiplex PCR. The sample yields about 340,000 clones, around four fifths seen once. This clone has a count of ten or more. Other nucleotide sequences in the sample specify the same CDR3. Sequenced sample: memory CD4+ T cells sorted from blood. Stated subset: CD45RA-negative fraction. The receptor was derived from a young man in good health. This rearrangement joins TRBV10-2 to TRBJ1-5; possibly TRBD1 for D (5 bases). In DNA, the CDR3 is TGCGCCAGCACTCAGGGTAGCAATCAGCCCCAGCATTTT. It specifies CASTQGSNQPQHF.